The clone carrying this TCR beta chain was seen only a few times. The record originates from a study of CD8+ T cells in alopecia areata. Germline assignment: CDR1 SQVTM and CDR2 ANQGSEA. The CDR3 is 11 residues long. The J segment lost 6 bases and the V segment lost 5 bases, leaving 3 bases of the junction unmatched. Sequencing relied on a cDNA template that was reverse transcribed from extracted RNA. Clones were read by immunoSEQ multiplex PCR, and TCRdb kept only the in-frame ones, dropping some. The sample consists of around 140,000 clones, around 49% of them appearing once. The source of this sequence is a human donor with alopecia areata. Sequenced material: CD8+ T cells sorted from blood, taken at week 0. The chain recombines TRBV29-1 with TRBJ1-1; 7 bases are shared with TRBD1. The CDR3 bases are TGCAGCGTTTCAGGGGGGGCTGAAGCTTTCTTT. This translates into CSVSGGAEAFF.